Given below is one T cell receptor beta chain in context. Its antigen is undetermined. This CDR3 comprises 14 residues. CDR1 is LNHDA, CDR2 SQIVND, per germline (reference sequence). The junction had 0 bases not matched to a gene; V was cut back by 3 bases and J by 0 bases. The sample is drawn from a study of cytomegalovirus exposure and HLA in healthy donors. The study, taken as a whole, reports: Later on, a genetic analysis was performed. It linked a missense variant in DCLRE1C with V- and J-gene trimming of TCR beta.

Researchers ran the PCR with 60 Vbeta and 13 Jbeta primers. Assay: immunoSEQ multiplex PCR; the TCRdb copy retains only in-frame clones and omits some. Of about 71,000 clones in the sample, 70% to 80% are singletons; the top ten hold about 10%. The chain uses TRBV19 and TRBJ2-3; TRBD2 aligns across 7 bases. Specimen: PBMCs. The receptor was isolated from a woman between 50 and 59 years old in good health and CMV-seropositive. The CDR3 loop reads CASSIGGSTDTQYF. In nucleotides, the CDR3 is TGTGCCAGTAGTATCGGGGGGAGCACAGATACGCAGTATTTT.